The source of this T cell receptor beta chain is a study of STAT5B mutations in CD4+ large granular lymphocyte leukemia. Study outcomes and limitations: Approximately 25% of private leukemic clonotypes occurred rarely in other patients' non-leukemic repertoires.

Control samples were healthy donors' buffy coats. Concerning this clone itself: Antigen specificity is unknown.

Clones were read by immunoSEQ multiplex PCR, and TCRdb kept only the in-frame ones, dropping some. The sample lists fewer than 35,000 clones, roughly 70% seen once, with roughly 0.44% in the top ten. This CDR3 region has 15 residues. Trimming pared 2 bases from V and 0 bases from J, leaving 8 bases between. The sequenced sample consisted of CD4+ T cells from blood buffy coats. The rearrangement links TRBV23-1 to TRBJ1-3; D gene ambiguous. TRBV23-1 has ORF status, its function being uncertain. The origin of this receptor is a human donor in good health. CDR3 sequence: CASSQDGRSGNTIYF. The CDR3 nucleotides read TGCGCCAGCAGTCAAGACGGCCGCTCTGGAAACACCATATATTTT.